The 12 T cell receptor beta chains below were found in one sample sequenced in a study of blood T cell repertoires in COVID-19. Only in-frame clones appear in the TCRdb table, and some are missing; sequencing was by immunoSEQ multiplex PCR. The sample includes roughly 200,000 clones, roughly 75% of them seen just once. The sample comprised peripheral blood. The receptors were gathered from a woman aged 70 to 79 with acute or convalescent COVID-19.

The chain uses TRBV29-1 and TRBJ2-1, with 11 bases fitting TRBD2. The CDR3 loop spans 13 amino acids. Germline-derived CDR1 and CDR2 are SQVTM and ANQGSEA. The ends lost 6 bases at V and 8 bases at J; junction bases unmatched: 6. Written as DNA, the CDR3 is TGCAGCGTCCATAGCGGGAGGGGGGATGAGCAGTTCTTC. Translated: CSVHSGRGDEQFF.

The CDR3 is CASSLEEGGSTDTQYF. CDR3 in DNA: TGTGCCAGCAGCTTAGAGGAGGGAGGAAGTACAGATACGCAGTATTTT. This chain links TRBV7-9 with TRBJ2-3; tentative D call: TRBD2 (6 bases). This CDR3 comprises 16 residues. V dropped 1 base and J dropped 3 bases, with 14 bases sitting between them. Per germline, CDR1 SEHNR and CDR2 FQNEAQ (reference sequence).

The gene calls are TRBV29-1 and TRBJ2-7; 8 nucleotides line up with TRBD1. J gave up 0 bases and V 7 bases, and 5 bases lay outside the gene matches. The CDR3 loop spans 13 amino acids. Germline V CDR1 and CDR2: SQVTM, ANQGSEA. The CDR3 loop is CSALDRVSYEQYF. For the CDR3, the DNA is TGCAGCGCCCTGGACAGGGTCTCCTACGAGCAGTACTTC.

The chain couples TRBV6-5 to TRBJ1-3; D remains ambiguous. CDR1 MNHEY and CDR2 SVGAGI come from the germline V gene. Trimming stripped 0 bases from V and 4 bases from J, with 10 bases between. The CDR3 is 15 amino acids. CDR3 sequence: CASSYSSGAGNTIYF. The DNA of the CDR3 is TGTGCCAGCAGTTACTCGTCGGGAGCGGGAAACACCATATATTTT.

This chain uses TRBV11-1 with TRBJ2-3; 10 bases match TRBD2. This CDR3 is 16 amino acids long. The germline gives CDR1 SGHAT, CDR2 FQDESV (reference sequence). V shed 3 bases, J shed 3 bases, and the junction held 6 bases outside the gene matches. CDR3 sequence (DNA): TGTGCCAGCAGCTTGCTCCTAGCGGGAGTAACAGATACGCAGTATTTT. Translation: CASSLLLAGVTDTQYF.

This clone was seen a handful of times. This chain connects TRBV28 to TRBJ2-7; 7 nucleotides line up with TRBD1. J lost 2 bases, V lost 6 bases, and 4 bases had no gene match. The germline V gene has CDR1 MDHEN and CDR2 SYDVKM. This CDR3 spans 13 amino acids. The CDR3 spells CASRTDRPYEQYF. CDR3 in DNA: TGTGCCAGCAGGACGGACAGGCCCTACGAGCAGTACTTC.

This chain uses TRBV6-5 with TRBJ2-2; D uncertain. Trimming took 7 bases from V and 2 from J, leaving 8 bases between them. This CDR3 comprises 13 residues. Germline V lookup: CDR1 MNHEY, CDR2 SVGAGI. The CDR3 nucleotides read TGTGCCAGCAAGGCGGCCAACACCGGGGAGCTGTTTTTT. Its translation: CASKAANTGELFF.

The chain is built from TRBV30 and TRBJ2-2; 8 bases align to TRBD1. Germline CDR1 is GTSNPN and CDR2 is SVGIG (reference sequence). CDR3 length equals 13 residues. V shed 7 bases, J shed 4 bases, and the junction held 5 bases outside the gene matches. The CDR3 loop reads CASRGRFTGELFF. The CDR3 coding sequence is TGTGCCTCCAGGGGGCGATTCACCGGGGAGCTGTTTTTT.

The chain links TRBV30 to TRBJ2-7, with D possibly TRBD2 on 6 matching bases. V was clipped by 6 bases and J by 6 bases, with 15 bases between them. CDR3 length: 12 residues. CDR1 and CDR2 (germline): GTSNPN, SVGIG (reference sequence). CDR3 loop: CACSRSGGEQYF. In DNA, the CDR3 is TGTGCCTGCTCACGTAGCGGCGGCGAGCAGTACTTC.

The CDR3 here is CASGGTGLYEQYF. The CDR3, as DNA: TGTGCCAGCGGCGGGACAGGGCTCTACGAGCAGTACTTC. This chain joins TRBV28 and TRBJ2-7, with 9 bases aligning to TRBD1. The germline V gene encodes CDR1 MDHEN and CDR2 SYDVKM. J lost 3 bases, V lost 8 bases, and 5 bases had no gene match. The CDR3 runs 13 residues. The whole variable domain, filled in from reference TRBV28 and TRBJ2-7, reads DVKVTQSSRYLVKRTGEKVFLECVQDMDHENMFWYRQDPGLGLRLIYFSYDVKMKEKGDIPEGYSVSREKKERFSLILESASTNQTSMYLCASGGTGLYEQYFGPGTRLTVT.

The chain carries TRBV19 and TRBJ2-1; 9 bases map to TRBD1. This CDR3 is 16 amino acids long. After removal of 3 bases from V and 6 bases from J, the junction contained 9 bases not matched to a gene. CDR1 is LNHDA, CDR2 SQIVND, per germline (reference sequence). The CDR3 loop reads CASSILKGQGRNEQFF. The CDR3 bases are TGTGCCAGTAGTATTCTTAAGGGACAGGGTCGCAATGAGCAGTTCTTC. The full variable domain, rest sourced from reference TRBV19 and TRBJ2-1, is DGGITQSPKYLFRKEGQNVTLSCEQNLNHDAMYWYRQDPGQGLRLIYYSQIVNDFQKGDIAEGYSVSREKKESFPLTVTSAQKNPTAFYLCASSILKGQGRNEQFFGPGTRLTVL.

This clone was detected a few times. The J gene is TRBJ2-2, the V gene TRBV10-1, with a possible D match to TRBD1 (5 bases). Trimming took off 7 bases at V and 5 bases at J, with 14 bases between the two ends. Germline V lookup: CDR1 WNHNN, CDR2 SYGVQD (reference sequence). The CDR3 totals 14 residues. The CDR3 loop is CASKQFRGTGELFF. The DNA for the CDR3 is TGCGCCAGCAAACAATTTAGGGGTACCGGGGAGCTGTTTTTT.